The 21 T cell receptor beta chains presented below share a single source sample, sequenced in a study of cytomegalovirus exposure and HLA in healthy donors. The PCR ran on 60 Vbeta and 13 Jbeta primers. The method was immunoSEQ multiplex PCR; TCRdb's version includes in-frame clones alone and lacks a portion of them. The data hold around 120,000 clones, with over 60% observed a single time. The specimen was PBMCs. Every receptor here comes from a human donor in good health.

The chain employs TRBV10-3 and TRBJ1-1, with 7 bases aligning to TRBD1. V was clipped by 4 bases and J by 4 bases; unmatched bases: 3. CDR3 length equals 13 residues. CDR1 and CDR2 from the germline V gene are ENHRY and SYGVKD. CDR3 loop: CAISGQGGTEAFF. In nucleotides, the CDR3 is TGTGCCATCAGTGGCCAGGGGGGCACTGAAGCTTTCTTT.

The CDR3 reads CASSQESSGQGLGLAGTDTQYF. CDR3 coding DNA: TGTGCCAGCAGCCAAGAGAGCAGCGGACAGGGTTTGGGACTAGCGGGTACAGATACGCAGTATTTT. The V gene is TRBV4-2, the J gene TRBJ2-3; 12 bases are a match to TRBD2. Unmatched junction bases numbered 19, after V lost 0 bases and J lost 3 bases. The CDR3 is made up of 22 amino acids. Looked up from germline, CDR1 is LGHNA and CDR2 is YNFKEQ.

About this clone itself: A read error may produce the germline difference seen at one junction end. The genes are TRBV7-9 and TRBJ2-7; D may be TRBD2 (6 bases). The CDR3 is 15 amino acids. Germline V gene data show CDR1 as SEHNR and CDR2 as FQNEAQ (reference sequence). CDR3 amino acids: CSSSYPRLDSYEQYF. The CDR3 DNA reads TGTTCCAGCAGTTACCCTAGACTAGATAGCTACGAGCAGTACTTC.

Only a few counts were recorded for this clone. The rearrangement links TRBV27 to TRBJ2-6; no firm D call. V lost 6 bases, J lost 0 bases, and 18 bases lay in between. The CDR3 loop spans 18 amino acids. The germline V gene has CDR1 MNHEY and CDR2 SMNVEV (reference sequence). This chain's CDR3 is CASSPRARSYSGANVLTF. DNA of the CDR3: TGTGCCAGCAGCCCCCGCGCCAGGTCCTACTCTGGGGCCAACGTCCTGACTTTC.

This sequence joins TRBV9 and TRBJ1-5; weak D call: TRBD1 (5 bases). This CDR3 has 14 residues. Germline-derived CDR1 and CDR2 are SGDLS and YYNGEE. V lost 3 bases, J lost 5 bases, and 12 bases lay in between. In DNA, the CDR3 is TGTGCCAGCAGCGCCGGACGGGGGTATCAGCCCCAGCATTTT. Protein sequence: CASSAGRGYQPQHF.

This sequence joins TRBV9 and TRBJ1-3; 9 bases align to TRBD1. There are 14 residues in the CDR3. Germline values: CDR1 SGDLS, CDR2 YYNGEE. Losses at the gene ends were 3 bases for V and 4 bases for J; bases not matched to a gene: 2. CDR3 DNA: TGTGCCAGCAGCGCCACAGGGGGCGGAAACACCATATATTTT. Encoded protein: CASSATGGGNTIYF.

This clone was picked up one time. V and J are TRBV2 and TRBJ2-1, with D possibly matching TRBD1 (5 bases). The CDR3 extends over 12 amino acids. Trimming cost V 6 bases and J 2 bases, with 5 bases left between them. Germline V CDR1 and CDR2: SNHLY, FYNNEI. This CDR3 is CASRDTYNEQFF. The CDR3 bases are TGTGCCAGCAGGGACACCTACAATGAGCAGTTCTTC. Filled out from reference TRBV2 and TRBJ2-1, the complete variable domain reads EPEVTQTPSHQVTQMGQEVILRCVPISNHLYFYWYRQILGQKVEFLVSFYNNEISEKSEIFDDQFSVERPDGSNFTLKIRSTKLEDSAMYFCASRDTYNEQFFGPGTRLTVL.

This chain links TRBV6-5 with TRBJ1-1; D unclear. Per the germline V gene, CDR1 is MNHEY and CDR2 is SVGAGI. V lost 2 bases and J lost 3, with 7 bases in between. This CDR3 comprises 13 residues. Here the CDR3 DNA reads TGTGCCAGCAGTTACGTGGTAGACACTGAAGCTTTCTTT. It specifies CASSYVVDTEAFF.

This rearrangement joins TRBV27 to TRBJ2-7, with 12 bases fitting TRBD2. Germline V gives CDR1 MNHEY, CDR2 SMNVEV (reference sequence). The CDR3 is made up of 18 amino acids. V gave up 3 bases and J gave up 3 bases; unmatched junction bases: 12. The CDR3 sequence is CASSFRTSGALNNYEQYF. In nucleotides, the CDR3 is TGTGCCAGCAGTTTTCGGACTAGCGGGGCCCTTAACAACTACGAGCAGTACTTC.

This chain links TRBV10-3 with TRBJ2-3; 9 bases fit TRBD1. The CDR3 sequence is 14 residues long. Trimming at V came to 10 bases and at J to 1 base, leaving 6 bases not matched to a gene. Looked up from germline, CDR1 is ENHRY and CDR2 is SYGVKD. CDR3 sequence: CASYRGLGTDTQYF. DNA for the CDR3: TGTGCCAGCTACAGGGGGCTCGGCACAGATACGCAGTATTTT.

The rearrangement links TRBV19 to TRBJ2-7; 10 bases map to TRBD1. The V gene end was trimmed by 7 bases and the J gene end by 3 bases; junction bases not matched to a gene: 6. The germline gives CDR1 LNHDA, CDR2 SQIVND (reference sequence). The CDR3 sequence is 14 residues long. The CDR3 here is CASNPGQGFYEQYF. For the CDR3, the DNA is TGTGCCAGTAACCCGGGACAGGGGTTCTACGAGCAGTACTTC.

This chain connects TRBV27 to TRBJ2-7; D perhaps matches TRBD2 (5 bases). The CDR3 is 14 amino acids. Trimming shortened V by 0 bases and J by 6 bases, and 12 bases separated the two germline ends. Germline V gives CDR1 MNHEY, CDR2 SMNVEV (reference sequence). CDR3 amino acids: CASSLSAIGVEQYF. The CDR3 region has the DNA TGTGCCAGCAGTTTATCAGCGATCGGGGTCGAGCAGTACTTC.

Here the CDR3 reads CASSITPGGGEKLFF. The CDR3 DNA follows: TGTGCCAGCAGCATTACCCCAGGGGGAGGAGAAAAACTGTTTTTT. This chain connects TRBV7-6 to TRBJ1-4, with TRBD1 identical over 7 bases. The trim removed 5 bases at V and 8 bases at J, leaving 11 bases unmatched. The CDR3 runs to 15 residues. Germline CDR1 is SGHVS and CDR2 is FNYEAQ.

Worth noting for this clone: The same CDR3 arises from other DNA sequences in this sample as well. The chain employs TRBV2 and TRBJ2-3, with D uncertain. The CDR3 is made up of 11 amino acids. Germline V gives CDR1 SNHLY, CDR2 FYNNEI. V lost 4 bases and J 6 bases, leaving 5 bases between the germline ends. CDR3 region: CASSVQDTQYF. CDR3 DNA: TGTGCCAGCAGTGTTCAGGATACGCAGTATTTT.

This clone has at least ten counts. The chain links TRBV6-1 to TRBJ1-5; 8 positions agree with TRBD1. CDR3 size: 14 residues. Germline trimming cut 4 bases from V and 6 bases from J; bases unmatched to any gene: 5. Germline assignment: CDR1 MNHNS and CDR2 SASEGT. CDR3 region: CASSGGQEFQPQHF. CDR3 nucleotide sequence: TGTGCCAGCAGTGGGGGACAGGAGTTTCAGCCCCAGCATTTT.

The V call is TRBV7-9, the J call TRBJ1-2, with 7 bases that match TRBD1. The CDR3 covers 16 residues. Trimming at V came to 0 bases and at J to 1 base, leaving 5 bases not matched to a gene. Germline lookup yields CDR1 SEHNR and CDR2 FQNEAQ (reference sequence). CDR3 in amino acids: CASSLAIGGRNYGYTF. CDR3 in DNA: TGTGCCAGCAGCTTAGCCATAGGGGGCCGTAACTATGGCTACACCTTC.

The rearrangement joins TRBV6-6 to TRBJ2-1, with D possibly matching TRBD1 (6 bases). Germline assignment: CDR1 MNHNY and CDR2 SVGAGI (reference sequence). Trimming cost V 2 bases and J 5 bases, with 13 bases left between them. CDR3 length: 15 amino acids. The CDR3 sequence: CASSYPTGTNNEQFF. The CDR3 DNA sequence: TGTGCCAGCAGTTACCCCACAGGGACGAACAATGAGCAGTTCTTC.

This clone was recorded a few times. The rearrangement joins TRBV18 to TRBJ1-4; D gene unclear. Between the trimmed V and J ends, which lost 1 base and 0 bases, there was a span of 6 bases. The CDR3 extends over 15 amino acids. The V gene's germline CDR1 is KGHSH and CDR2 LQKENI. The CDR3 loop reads CASSPLGATNEKLFF. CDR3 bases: TGTGCCAGCTCACCACTCGGTGCAACTAATGAAAAACTGTTTTTT.

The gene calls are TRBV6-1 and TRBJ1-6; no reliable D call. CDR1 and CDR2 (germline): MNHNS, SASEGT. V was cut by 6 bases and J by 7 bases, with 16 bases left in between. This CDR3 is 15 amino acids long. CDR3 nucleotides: TGTGCCAGCAGAGATCAACGGGGAGGGAATTCACCCCTCCACTTT. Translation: CASRDQRGGNSPLHF.

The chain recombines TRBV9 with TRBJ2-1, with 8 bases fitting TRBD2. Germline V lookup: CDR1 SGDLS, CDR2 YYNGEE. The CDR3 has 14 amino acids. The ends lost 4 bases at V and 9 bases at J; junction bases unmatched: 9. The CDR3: CASSPVAGSSEQFF. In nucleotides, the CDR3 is TGTGCCAGCAGCCCCGTAGCGGGGAGCTCTGAGCAGTTCTTC.

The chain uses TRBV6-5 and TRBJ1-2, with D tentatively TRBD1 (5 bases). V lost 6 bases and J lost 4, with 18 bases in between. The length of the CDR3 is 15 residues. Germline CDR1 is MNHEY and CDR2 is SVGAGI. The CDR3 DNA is TGTGCCAGCAGGGCCCAACAGGCCCTCCCCTATGGCTACACCTTC. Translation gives CASRAQQALPYGYTF.